This T cell receptor (beta chain) came from a study of beta chain features in type 1 diabetes. This clone has a handful of counts. Its antigen is currently unknown. TCRB transcripts that were expressed got sequenced, as all of the isolated RNA had been reverse transcribed. Profiling relied on immunoSEQ multiplex PCR, and the TCRdb table lists in-frame clones only, not all of them. The sample comprises 120,000 to 150,000 clones, under 60% of which are singletons, and around 0.39% rests with the top ten. The CDR3 is made up of 16 amino acids. V gave up 5 bases and J gave up 0 bases; unmatched junction bases: 9. The germline V gene has CDR1 MDHEN and CDR2 SYDVKM. Broader study findings: PCR might pick shorter templates more often, in the same way for patients and controls.

The TCR sequence derives from a man in his late teens or twenties in good health. The sequenced material came from Tregs from blood. The chain recombines TRBV28 with TRBJ1-2; 7 bases map to TRBD1. CDR3 residues: CASSAMLGQSNYGYTF. As DNA, the CDR3 is TGTGCCAGCAGTGCCATGCTGGGACAGTCTAACTATGGCTACACCTTC.